This T cell receptor (beta chain) came from a study of regulatory T cells in long-lasting Graves disease. Worth noting for this clonotype: Here the CDR3 omits its conserved ending phenylalanine or tryptophan, so a read error is the likely source.

This CDR3 contains 13 residues. In germline, CDR1 is SQVTM, CDR2 ANQGSEA. With 1 base clipped from V and 5 bases from J, the junction kept 1 base outside the gene matches. Time point given: persistent/refractory GD, antithyroid drugs over 5 years with positive TRAb. PBMC-derived RNA was used for the TCR library. In building TCR beta libraries, iRepertoire HTBI primers were used together with Arm-PCR of CDR3 regions. TCRdb called the multiplex PCR reads again in MiXCR, with one record for every CDR3 protein. Among 700,000 or so distinct CDR3 sequences, around 30% were seen once, and the ten largest hold roughly 46%.

The genes are TRBV29-1 and TRBJ1-2; 10 positions match TRBD1. The clonotype comes from a female donor with Graves disease. The starting material was peripheral blood mononuclear cells (PBMCs), obtained when the disease was refractory, from a patient treated with antithyroid drugs. CDR3 region: CSVEVGQGYGYTS. The DNA for the CDR3 is TGCAGCGTTGAAGTGGGACAGGGGTATGGCTACACCTCC.